A selection of T cell receptor beta chains follows, all from one sample in a study of persistence of HIV-infected CD4 T cells. Their antigens remain unidentified. Using immunoSEQ multiplex PCR, the repertoire was profiled, and TCRdb retains in-frame clones only, with some absent. Among roughly 34,000 clones listed, roughly 82% were seen once. The sequences come from CD4+ T cells sorted from PBMCs after roughly 18-hour stimulation, collected from a patient who received antiretroviral therapy. The receptor set was obtained from an adult woman with HIV who was CMV-seropositive. CDR3s include the opening cysteine and the closing phenylalanine or tryptophan. D genes are given only for firm matches. Size is stated for part of the rows, as once, few or many counts, or as a class when the clone is expanded.

D gene	V gene	clone size	J gene	CDR3 DNA	CDR3 protein
.	TRBV28	.	TRBJ1-2	TGTGCCAGCAGTTTTTCAGCGTATGGCTACACCTTC	CASSFSAYGYTF
.	TRBV28	.	TRBJ2-7	TGTGCCAGCAGAATAGGACAGCTCGAGCAGTACTTC	CASRIGQLEQYF
.	TRBV7-2	.	TRBJ2-7	TGTGCCAGCAGCTTAGATGGGGCCTCCTACGAGCAGTACTTC	CASSLDGASYEQYF
.	TRBV4-1	.	TRBJ2-1	TGCGCCAGCAGCCAAGACATGTGGGGGCCTTTTAGCGATGAGCAGTTCTTC	CASSQDMWGPFSDEQFF
TRBD1	TRBV5-4	.	TRBJ2-1	TGTGCCAGCAGCCTTCCGGGACAGGGTTACAATGAGCAGTTCTTC	CASSLPGQGYNEQFF
.	TRBV5-6	.	TRBJ2-1	TGTGCCAGCAGCCGCTTGATGCAGGGGGGGTACAATGAGCAGTTCTTC	CASSRLMQGGYNEQFF
TRBD1	TRBV29-1	.	TRBJ1-2	TGCAGCGCACCGACAGGGACTTCCTATGGCTACACCTTC	CSAPTGTSYGYTF
.	TRBV18	.	TRBJ1-1	TGTGCCAGCTCACCTTCCGGGAACACTGAAGCTTTCTTT	CASSPSGNTEAFF
.	TRBV20-1	.	TRBJ2-1	TGCAGTGCTAGAGATCGGGCGGAGCAGTTCTTC	CSARDRAEQFF
.	TRBV3-1/TRBV3-2	.	TRBJ2-7	TGTGCCAGCAGCCAAGGCAGGGCGGGCAACTACGAGCAGTACTTC	CASSQGRAGNYEQYF
TRBD1	TRBV5-4	.	TRBJ1-6	TGTGCCAGCAGCTATGGACAGGGCGGTAATTCACCCCTCCACTTT	CASSYGQGGNSPLHF
.	TRBV21-1	.	TRBJ1-3	TGTGCCAGCAGCAAAAAAAGGGCGGGGATCTCTGGAAACACCATATATTTT	CASSKKRAGISGNTIYF
.	TRBV24-1	.	TRBJ1-6	TGTGCCACCCAACAGGGTTACGACGGTTCACCCCTCCACTTT	CATQQGYDGSPLHF
TRBD1	TRBV7-3	.	TRBJ1-5	TGTGCCAGCAGCCGGACAGGGGGCGGCAATCAGCCCCAGCATTTT	CASSRTGGGNQPQHF
.	TRBV5-1	.	TRBJ1-6	TGCGCCAGCAGCCCCCGACAGTTTTCCGGCTCCTATAATTCACCCCTCCACTTT	CASSPRQFSGSYNSPLHF
.	TRBV5-3	.	TRBJ1-5	TGTGCCAGAAGCTTGGACAGCGAGACTAGCAATCAGCCCCAGCATTTT	CARSLDSETSNQPQHF
TRBD2	TRBV7-3	.	TRBJ2-3	TGTGCCAGCAGCTTCAAGGTTCGGCTAGCGGGCACAGATACGCAGTATTTT	CASSFKVRLAGTDTQYF
TRBD1	TRBV25-1	once	TRBJ1-1	TGTGCCAGCAGGCAACAGGGGATGAACACTGAAGCTTTCTTT	CASRQQGMNTEAFF
.	TRBV12-5	few	TRBJ1-2	TGTGCTAGTGGTTTCATCGACAGCCACTATGGCTACACCTTC	CASGFIDSHYGYTF
TRBD1	TRBV5-1	.	TRBJ2-7	TGCGCCAGCAGCTTGGAGGGACAGGGAAACTTTAAGAGTACCTACGAGCAGTACTTC	CASSLEGQGNFKSTYEQYF
.	TRBV5-6	.	TRBJ1-6	TGTGCCAGCAGCCCCGAAGCCGCGGGACCTCTTTCACCCCTCCACTTT	CASSPEAAGPLSPLHF
TRBD2	TRBV5-6	.	TRBJ2-3	TGTGCCAGCAGCTCGGGACTAGCGGGCACAGATACGCAGTATTTT	CASSSGLAGTDTQYF
.	TRBV7-2	.	TRBJ2-1	TGTGCCAGCAGCCCACGACCCACCGGCTCCTACAATGAGCAGTTCTTC	CASSPRPTGSYNEQFF
TRBD1	TRBV18	.	TRBJ1-2	TGTGCCAGCTCACCTGATAGGACAGGGACTTATGGCTACACCTTC	CASSPDRTGTYGYTF
.	TRBV19	.	TRBJ2-1	TGTGCCAGTAGTATAGGAGGGATAGATTACAATGAGCAGTTCTTC	CASSIGGIDYNEQFF
.	TRBV5-1	.	TRBJ1-1	TGCGCCAGCAGCTTGCCCGAGCGGGACACTGAAGCTTTCTTT	CASSLPERDTEAFF